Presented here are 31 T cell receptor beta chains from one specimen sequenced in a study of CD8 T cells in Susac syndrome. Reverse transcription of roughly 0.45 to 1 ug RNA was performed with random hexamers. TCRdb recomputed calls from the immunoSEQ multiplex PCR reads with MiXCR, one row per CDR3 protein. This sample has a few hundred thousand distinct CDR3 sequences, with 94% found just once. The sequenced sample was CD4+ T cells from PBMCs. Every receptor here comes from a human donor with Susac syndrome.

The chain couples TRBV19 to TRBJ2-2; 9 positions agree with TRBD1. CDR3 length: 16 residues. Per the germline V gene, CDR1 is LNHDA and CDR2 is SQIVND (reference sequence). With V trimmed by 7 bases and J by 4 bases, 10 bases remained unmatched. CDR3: CASIPQGQGSTGELFF. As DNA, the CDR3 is TGTGCCAGTATCCCTCAGGGACAGGGAAGCACCGGGGAGCTGTTTTTT.

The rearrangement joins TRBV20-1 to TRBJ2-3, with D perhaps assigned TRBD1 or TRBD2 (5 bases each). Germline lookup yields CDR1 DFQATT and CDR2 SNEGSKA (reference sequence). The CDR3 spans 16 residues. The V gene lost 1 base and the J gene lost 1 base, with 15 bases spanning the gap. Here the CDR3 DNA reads TGCAGTGCTAGAGCTTATCCGGGACCCGGCACAGATACGCAGTATTTT. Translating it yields CSARAYPGPGTDTQYF.

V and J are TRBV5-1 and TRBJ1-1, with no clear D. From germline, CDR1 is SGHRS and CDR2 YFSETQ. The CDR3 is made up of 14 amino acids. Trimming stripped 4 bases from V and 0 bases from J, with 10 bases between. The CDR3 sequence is CASSGKSLNTEAFF. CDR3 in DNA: TGCGCCAGCAGCGGGAAGAGTTTGAACACTGAAGCTTTCTTT.

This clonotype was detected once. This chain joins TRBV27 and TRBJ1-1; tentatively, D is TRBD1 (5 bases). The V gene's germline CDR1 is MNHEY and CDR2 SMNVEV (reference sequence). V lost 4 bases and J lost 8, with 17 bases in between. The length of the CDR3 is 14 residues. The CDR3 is CASSSNRNDVEAFF. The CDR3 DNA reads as TGTGCCAGCAGTTCGAACAGGAACGATGTAGAAGCTTTCTTT.

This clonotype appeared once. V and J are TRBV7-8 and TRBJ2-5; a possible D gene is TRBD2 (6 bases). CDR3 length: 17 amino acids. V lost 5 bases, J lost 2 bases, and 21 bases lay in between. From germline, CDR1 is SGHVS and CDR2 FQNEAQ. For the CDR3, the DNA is TGTGCCAGCAGCCCCAACCTCAGACTAGGTGGGCAAGAGACCCAGTACTTC. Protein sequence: CASSPNLRLGGQETQYF. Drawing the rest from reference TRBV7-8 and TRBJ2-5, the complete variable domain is GAGVSQSPRYKVAKRGQDVALRCDPISGHVSLFWYQQALGQGPEFLTYFQNEAQLDKSGLPSDRFFAERPEGSVSTLKIQRTQQEDSAVYLCASSPNLRLGGQETQYFGPGTRLLVL.

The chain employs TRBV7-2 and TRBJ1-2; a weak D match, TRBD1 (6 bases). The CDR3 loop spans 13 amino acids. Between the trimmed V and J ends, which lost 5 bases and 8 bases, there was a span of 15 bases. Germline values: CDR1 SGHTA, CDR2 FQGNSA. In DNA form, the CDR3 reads TGTGCCAGCAGCCACGCCACCGGGGGCGGCTACACCTTC. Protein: CASSHATGGGYTF.

The DNA of the CDR3 is TGTGCCAGCAGTTTAGATACAGGGTCGGGACAGCCCCAGCATTTT. This codes for CASSLDTGSGQPQHF. The genes are TRBV28 and TRBJ1-5, with D perhaps matching TRBD1 (6 bases). V was clipped by 2 bases and J by 7 bases, with 15 bases between them. Looked up from germline, CDR1 is MDHEN and CDR2 is SYDVKM. The CDR3 spans 15 residues.

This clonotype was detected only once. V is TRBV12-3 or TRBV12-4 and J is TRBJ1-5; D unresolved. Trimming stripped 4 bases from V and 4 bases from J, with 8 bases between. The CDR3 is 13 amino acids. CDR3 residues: CASSSGRNQPQHF. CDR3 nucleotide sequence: TGTGCCAGCAGTTCGGGCAGGAATCAGCCCCAGCATTTT.

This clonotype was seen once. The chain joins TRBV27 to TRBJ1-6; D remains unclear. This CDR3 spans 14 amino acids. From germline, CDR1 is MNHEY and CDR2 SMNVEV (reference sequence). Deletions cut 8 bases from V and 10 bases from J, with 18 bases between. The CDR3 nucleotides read TGTGCCAGCGCCATCGAGGTAATAGGGTCACCCCTCCACTTT. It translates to CASAIEVIGSPLHF.

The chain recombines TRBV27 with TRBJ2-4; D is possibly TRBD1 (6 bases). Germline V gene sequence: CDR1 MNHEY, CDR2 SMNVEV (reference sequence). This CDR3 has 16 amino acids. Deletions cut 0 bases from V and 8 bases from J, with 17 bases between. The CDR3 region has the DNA TGTGCCAGCAGTTTATCGATTGTGCAGGGGATAGACATTCAGTACTTC. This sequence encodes CASSLSIVQGIDIQYF.

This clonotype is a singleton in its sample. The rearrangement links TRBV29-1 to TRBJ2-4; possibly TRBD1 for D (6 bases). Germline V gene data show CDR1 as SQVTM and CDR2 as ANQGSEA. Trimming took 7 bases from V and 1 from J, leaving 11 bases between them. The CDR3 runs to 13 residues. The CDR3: CSAATGAKNIQYF. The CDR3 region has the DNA TGCAGCGCCGCGACAGGTGCCAAAAACATTCAGTACTTC.

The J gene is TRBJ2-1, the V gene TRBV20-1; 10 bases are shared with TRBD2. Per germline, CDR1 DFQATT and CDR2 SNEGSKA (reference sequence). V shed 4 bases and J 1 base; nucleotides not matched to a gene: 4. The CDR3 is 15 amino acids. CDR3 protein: CSATSGGVSYNEQFF. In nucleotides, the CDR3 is TGCAGTGCTACGAGCGGGGGGGTTTCCTACAATGAGCAGTTCTTC.

As DNA, the CDR3 is TGTGCCAGCAACAGGGACAGCGGAGAGACCCAGTACTTC. Translating gives CASNRDSGETQYF. The rearrangement links TRBV5-4 to TRBJ2-5; 7 positions agree with TRBD1. There are 13 residues in the CDR3. V trimming: 6 bases; J trimming: 4 bases; junction bases outside the gene matches: 6. The germline V gene encodes CDR1 SGHNT and CDR2 YYREEE (reference sequence).

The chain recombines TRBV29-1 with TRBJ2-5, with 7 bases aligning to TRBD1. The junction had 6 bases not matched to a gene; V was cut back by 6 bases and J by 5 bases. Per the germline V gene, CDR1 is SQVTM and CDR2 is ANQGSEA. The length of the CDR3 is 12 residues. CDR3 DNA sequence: TGCAGCGTGCGACAGGGTTTTGAGACCCAGTACTTC. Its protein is CSVRQGFETQYF.

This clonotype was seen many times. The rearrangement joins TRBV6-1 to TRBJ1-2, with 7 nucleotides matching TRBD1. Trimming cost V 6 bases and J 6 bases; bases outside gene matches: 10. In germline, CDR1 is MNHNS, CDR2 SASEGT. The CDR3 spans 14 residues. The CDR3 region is CASSTNRDSDGYTF. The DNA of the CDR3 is TGTGCCAGCAGCACGAACCGGGACAGTGATGGCTACACCTTC.

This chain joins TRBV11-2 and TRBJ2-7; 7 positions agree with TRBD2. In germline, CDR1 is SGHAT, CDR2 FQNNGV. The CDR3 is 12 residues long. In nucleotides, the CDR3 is TGTGCAGCCGGTACTGGGGAGGGCGAGCAGTACTTC. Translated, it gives CAAGTGEGEQYF.

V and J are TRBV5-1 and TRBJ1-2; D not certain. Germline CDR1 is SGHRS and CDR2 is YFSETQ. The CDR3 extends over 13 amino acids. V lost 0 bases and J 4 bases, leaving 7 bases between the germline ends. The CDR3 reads CASSLEVIYGYTF. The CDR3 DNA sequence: TGCGCCAGCAGCTTGGAGGTCATCTATGGCTACACCTTC. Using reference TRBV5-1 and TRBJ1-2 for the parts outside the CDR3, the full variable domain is KAGVTQTPRYLIKTRGQQVTLSCSPISGHRSVSWYQQTPGQGLQFLFEYFSETQRNKGNFPGRFSGRQFSNSRSEMNVSTLELGDSALYLCASSLEVIYGYTFGSGTRLTVV.

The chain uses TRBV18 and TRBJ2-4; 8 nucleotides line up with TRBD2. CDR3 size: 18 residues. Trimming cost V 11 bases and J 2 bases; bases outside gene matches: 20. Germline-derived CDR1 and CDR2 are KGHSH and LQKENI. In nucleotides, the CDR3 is TGTGCCTTCTCACCATTCCCCGGGACTAGGGGATCCAAAAACATTCAGTACTTC. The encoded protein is CAFSPFPGTRGSKNIQYF.

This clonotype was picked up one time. CDR3 nucleotides: TGTGCCAGCGCAGAACAAGAGACCCAGTACTTC. It encodes CASAEQETQYF. The chain recombines TRBV2 with TRBJ2-5; D remains unclear. Trimming stripped 8 bases from V and 2 bases from J, with 6 bases between. CDR1 SNHLY and CDR2 FYNNEI come from the germline V gene. The CDR3 covers 11 residues.

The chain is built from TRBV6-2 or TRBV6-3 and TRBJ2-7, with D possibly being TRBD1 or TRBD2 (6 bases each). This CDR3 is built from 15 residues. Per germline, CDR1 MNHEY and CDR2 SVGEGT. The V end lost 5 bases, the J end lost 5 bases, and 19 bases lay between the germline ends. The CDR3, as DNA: TGTGCCAGCAGTACCGGGGGCAACTTAAGGAACGAGCAGTACTTC. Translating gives CASSTGGNLRNEQYF.

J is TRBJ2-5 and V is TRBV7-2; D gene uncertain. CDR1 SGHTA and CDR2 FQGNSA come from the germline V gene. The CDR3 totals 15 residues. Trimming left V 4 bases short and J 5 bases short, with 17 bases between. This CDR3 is CASSYPTMSVETQYF. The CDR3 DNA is TGTGCCAGCAGCTACCCCACCATGTCGGTGGAGACCCAGTACTTC.

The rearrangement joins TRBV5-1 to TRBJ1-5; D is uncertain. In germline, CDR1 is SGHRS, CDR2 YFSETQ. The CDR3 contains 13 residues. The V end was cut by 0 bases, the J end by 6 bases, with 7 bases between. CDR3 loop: CASSLEGSQPQHF. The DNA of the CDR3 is TGCGCCAGCAGCTTGGAGGGTAGTCAGCCCCAGCATTTT.

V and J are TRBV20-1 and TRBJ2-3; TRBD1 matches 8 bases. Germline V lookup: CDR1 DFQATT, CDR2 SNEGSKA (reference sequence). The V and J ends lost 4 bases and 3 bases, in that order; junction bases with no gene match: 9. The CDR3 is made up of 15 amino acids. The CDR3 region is CSATHRTGQTDTQYF. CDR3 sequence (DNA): TGCAGTGCTACCCATCGGACAGGGCAGACAGATACGCAGTATTTT.

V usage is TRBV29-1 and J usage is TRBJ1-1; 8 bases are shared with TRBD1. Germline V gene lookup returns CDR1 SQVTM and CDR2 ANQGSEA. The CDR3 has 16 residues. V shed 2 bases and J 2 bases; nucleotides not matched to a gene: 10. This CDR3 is CSVEWQGAGLNTEAFF. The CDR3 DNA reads TGCAGCGTTGAATGGCAGGGGGCCGGTCTTAACACTGAAGCTTTCTTT.

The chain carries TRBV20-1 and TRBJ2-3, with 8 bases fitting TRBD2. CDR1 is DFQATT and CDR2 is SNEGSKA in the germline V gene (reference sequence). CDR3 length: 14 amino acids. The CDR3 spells CSATGGGSTDTQYF. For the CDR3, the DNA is TGCAGCGCGACTGGCGGGGGGAGCACAGATACGCAGTATTTT.

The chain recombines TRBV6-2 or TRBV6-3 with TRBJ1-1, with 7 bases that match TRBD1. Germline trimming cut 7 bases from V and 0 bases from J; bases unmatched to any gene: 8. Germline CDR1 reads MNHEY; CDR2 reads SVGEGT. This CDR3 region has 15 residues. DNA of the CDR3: TGTGCCAGCAAGTCCCCTGGACAGGTGAACACTGAAGCTTTCTTT. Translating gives CASKSPGQVNTEAFF.

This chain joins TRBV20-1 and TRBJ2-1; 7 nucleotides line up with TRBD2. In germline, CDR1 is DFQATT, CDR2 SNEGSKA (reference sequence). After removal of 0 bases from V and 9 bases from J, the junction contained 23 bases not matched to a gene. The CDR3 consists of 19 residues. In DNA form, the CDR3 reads TGCAGTGCTAGAGATTATCGGAGCCCCCGGGGGGAGGAACTCAGTGAGCAGTTCTTC. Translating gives CSARDYRSPRGEELSEQFF.

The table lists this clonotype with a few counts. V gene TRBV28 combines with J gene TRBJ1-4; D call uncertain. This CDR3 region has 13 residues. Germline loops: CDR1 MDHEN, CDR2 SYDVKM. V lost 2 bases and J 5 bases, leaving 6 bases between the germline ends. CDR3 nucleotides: TGTGCCAGCAGTTTACCCGCAAATGAAAAACTGTTTTTT. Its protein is CASSLPANEKLFF.

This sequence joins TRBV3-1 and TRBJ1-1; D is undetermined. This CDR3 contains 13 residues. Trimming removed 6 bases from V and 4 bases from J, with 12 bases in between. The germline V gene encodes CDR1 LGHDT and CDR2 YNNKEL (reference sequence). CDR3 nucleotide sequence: TGTGCCAGCAGTTTGGCCCGCGGCACTGAAGCTTTCTTT. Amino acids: CASSLARGTEAFF.

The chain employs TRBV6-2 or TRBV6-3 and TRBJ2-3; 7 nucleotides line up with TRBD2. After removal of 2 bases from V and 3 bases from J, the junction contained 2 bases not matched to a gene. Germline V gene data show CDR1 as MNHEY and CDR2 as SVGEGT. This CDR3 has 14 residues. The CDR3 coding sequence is TGTGCCAGCAGTTACGGGACTAAAACAGATACGCAGTATTTT. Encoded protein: CASSYGTKTDTQYF.

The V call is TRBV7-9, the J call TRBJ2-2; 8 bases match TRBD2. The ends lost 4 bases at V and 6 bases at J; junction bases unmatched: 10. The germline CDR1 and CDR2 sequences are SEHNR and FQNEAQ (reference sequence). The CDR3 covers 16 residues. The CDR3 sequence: CASSSTGGTPSGELFF. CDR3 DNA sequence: TGTGCCAGCAGCTCAACGGGGGGGACCCCTTCCGGGGAGCTGTTTTTT.